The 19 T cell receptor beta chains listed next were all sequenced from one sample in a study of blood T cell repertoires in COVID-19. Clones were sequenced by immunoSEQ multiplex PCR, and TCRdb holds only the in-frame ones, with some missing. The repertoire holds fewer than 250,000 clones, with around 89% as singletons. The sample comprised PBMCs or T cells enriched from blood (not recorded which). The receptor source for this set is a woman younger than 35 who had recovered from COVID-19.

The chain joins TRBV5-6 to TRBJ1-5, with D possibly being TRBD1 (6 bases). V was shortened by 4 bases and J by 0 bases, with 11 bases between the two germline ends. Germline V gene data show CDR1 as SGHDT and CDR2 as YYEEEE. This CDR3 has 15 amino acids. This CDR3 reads CASSRGGHSNQPQHF. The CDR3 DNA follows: TGTGCCAGCAGCAGGGGGGGGCATAGCAATCAGCCCCAGCATTTT.

The CDR3 region is CASRGQGYNTEAFF. In DNA, the CDR3 is TGTGCCAGCAGGGGACAGGGTTATAACACTGAAGCTTTCTTT. The chain couples TRBV3-1 (or the pseudogene TRBV3-2) to TRBJ1-1; 9 nucleotides agree with TRBD1. The junction had 4 bases not matched to a gene; V was cut back by 6 bases and J by 2 bases. In germline, CDR1 is LGHDT, CDR2 YNNKEL (reference sequence). The CDR3 is made up of 14 amino acids.

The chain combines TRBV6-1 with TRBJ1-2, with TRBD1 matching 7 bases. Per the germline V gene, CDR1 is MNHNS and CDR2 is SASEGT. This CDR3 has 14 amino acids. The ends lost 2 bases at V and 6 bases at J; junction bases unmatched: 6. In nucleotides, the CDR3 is TGTGCCAGCAGTGAACGTGCCAGGGGGAATGGCTACACCTTC. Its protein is CASSERARGNGYTF.

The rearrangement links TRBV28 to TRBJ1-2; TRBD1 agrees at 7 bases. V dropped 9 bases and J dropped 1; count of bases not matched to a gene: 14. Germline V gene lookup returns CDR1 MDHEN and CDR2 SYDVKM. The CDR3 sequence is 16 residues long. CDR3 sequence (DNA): TGTGCCAGTAATCTCGGGACAGCCCCGAATAACTATGGCTACACCTTC. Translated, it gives CASNLGTAPNNYGYTF.

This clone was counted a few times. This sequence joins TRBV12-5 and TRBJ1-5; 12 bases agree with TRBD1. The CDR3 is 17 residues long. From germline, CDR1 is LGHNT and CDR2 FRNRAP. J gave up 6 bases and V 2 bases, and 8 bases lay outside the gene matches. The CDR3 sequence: CASGLTSGTGGVQPQHF. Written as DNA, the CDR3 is TGTGCTAGTGGTTTGACCTCCGGGACAGGGGGCGTTCAGCCCCAGCATTTT.

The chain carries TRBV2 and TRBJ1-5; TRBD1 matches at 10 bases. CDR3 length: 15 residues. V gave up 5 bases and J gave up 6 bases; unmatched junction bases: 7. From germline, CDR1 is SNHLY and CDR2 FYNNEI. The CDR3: CASSPTGTGVQPQHF. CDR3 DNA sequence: TGTGCCAGCAGTCCTACCGGGACAGGGGTTCAGCCCCAGCATTTT. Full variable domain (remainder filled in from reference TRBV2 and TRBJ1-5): EPEVTQTPSHQVTQMGQEVILRCVPISNHLYFYWYRQILGQKVEFLVSFYNNEISEKSEIFDDQFSVERPDGSNFTLKIRSTKLEDSAMYFCASSPTGTGVQPQHFGDGTRLSIL.

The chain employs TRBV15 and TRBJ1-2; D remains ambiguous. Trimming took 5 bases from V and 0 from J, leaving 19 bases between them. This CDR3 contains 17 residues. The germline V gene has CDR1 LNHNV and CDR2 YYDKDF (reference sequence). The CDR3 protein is CATSPSAGETTNYGYTF. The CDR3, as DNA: TGTGCCACCAGCCCGTCGGCAGGAGAGACTACTAACTATGGCTACACCTTC. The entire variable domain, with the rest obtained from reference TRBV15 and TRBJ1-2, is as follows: DAMVIQNPRYQVTQFGKPVTLSCSQTLNHNVMYWYQQKSSQAPKLLFHYYDKDFNNEADTPDNFQSRRPNTSFCFLDIRSPGLGDTAMYLCATSPSAGETTNYGYTFGSGTRLTVV.

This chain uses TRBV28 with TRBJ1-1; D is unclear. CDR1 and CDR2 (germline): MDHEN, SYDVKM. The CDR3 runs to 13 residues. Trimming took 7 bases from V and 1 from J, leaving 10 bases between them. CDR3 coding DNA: TGTGCCAGCACCCTCGGTAGGAACACTGAAGCTTTCTTT. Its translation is CASTLGRNTEAFF.

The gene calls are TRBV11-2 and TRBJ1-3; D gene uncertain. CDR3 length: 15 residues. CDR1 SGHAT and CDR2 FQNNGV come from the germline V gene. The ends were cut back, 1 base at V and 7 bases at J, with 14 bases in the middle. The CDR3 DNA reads TGTGCCAGCAGCTTAGGGCAGCGCGCCGGGAACACCATATATTTT. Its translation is CASSLGQRAGNTIYF.

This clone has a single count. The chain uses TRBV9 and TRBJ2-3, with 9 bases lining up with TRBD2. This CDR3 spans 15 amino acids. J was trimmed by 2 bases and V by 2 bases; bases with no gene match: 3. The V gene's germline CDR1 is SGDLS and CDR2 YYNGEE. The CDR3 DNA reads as TGTGCCAGCAGCGTCTTAGCGGGGGACACAGATACGCAGTATTTT. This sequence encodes CASSVLAGDTDTQYF.

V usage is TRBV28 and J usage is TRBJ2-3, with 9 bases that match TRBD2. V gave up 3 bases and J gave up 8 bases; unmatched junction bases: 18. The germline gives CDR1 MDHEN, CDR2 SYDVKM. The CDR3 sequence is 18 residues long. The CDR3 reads CASSFKVGGGASSRTQYF. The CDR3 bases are TGTGCCAGCAGTTTCAAGGTGGGCGGGGGGGCGTCCTCTCGTACGCAGTATTTT. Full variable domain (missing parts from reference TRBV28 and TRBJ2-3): DVKVTQSSRYLVKRTGEKVFLECVQDMDHENMFWYRQDPGLGLRLIYFSYDVKMKEKGDIPEGYSVSREKKERFSLILESASTNQTSMYLCASSFKVGGGASSRTQYFGPGTRLTVL.

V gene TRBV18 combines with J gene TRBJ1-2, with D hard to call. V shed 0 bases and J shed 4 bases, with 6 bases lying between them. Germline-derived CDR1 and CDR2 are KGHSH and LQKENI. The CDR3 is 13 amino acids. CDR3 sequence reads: CASSPPTVYGYTF. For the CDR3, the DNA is TGTGCCAGCTCACCACCAACAGTCTATGGCTACACCTTC.

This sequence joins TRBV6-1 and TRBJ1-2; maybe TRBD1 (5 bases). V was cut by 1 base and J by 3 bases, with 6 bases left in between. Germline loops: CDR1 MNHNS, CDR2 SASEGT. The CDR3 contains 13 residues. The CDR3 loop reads CASSEEGYYGYTF. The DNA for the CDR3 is TGTGCCAGCAGTGAAGAGGGGTACTATGGCTACACCTTC.

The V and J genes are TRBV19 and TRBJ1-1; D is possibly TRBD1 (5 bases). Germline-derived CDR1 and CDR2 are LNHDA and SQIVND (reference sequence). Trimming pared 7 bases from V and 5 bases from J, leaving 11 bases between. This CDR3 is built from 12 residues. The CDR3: CASTRGETEAFF. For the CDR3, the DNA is TGTGCCAGTACTAGGGGTGAGACTGAAGCTTTCTTT.

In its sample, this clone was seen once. The CDR3 loop reads CASRQGLSYEQYF. CDR3 nucleotides: TGTGCCAGCCGACAGGGCCTCTCCTACGAGCAGTACTTC. The rearrangement uses TRBV6-5 and TRBJ2-7; 7 bases match TRBD1. CDR1 is MNHEY and CDR2 is SVGAGI in the germline V gene. The CDR3 is 13 residues long. The V and J ends lost 8 bases and 0 bases, in that order; junction bases with no gene match: 4.

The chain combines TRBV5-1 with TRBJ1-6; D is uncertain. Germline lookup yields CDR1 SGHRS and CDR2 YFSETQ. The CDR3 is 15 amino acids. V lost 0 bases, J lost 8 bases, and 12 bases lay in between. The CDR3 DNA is TGCGCCAGCAGCTTGGGATTGACAAAGGATTCACCCCTCCACTTT. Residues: CASSLGLTKDSPLHF.

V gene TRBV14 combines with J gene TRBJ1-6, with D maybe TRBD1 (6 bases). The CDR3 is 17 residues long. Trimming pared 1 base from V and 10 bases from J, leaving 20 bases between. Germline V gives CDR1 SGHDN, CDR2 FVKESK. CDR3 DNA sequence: TGTGCCAGCAGCCAAGGGTTCTGGGGCAGGGGCGCCTCACCCCTCCACTTT. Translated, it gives CASSQGFWGRGASPLHF.

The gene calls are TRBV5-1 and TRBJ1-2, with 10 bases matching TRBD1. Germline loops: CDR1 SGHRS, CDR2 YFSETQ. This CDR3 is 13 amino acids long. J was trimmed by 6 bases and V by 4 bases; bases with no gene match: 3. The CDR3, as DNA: TGCGCCAGCAGCACCGGGACAGGGGATGGCTACACCTTC. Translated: CASSTGTGDGYTF.

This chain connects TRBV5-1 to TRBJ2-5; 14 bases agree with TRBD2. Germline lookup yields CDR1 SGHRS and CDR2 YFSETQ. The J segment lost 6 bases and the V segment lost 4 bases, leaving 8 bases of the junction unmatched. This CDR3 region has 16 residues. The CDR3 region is CASSPGLAGGRQTQYF. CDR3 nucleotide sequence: TGCGCCAGCAGCCCAGGACTAGCGGGGGGCCGGCAGACCCAGTACTTC.